The clone carrying this TCR beta chain appeared a few times. As yet, its antigen is unknown. The observed sequence ends 3 residues before the CDR3 terminus, with the missing tail filled in from the germline J gene. Other DNA sequences from this sample encode an identical CDR3 as well. The data are from a study of T cell clonality in common variable immunodeficiency. Blood samples were heparinized, about 4.5 to 9 ml per donor. Findings and caveats of the study: Reportedly, TCR beta sequences from common variable immunodeficiency showed fewer deletions and N-nucleotide insertions.

The method was immunoSEQ multiplex PCR; TCRdb's version includes in-frame clones alone and lacks a portion of them. This record lists about 34,000 clones, none seen once only, and the top ten clones contain 25% to 30%. CDR1 and CDR2 (germline): GTSNPN, SVGIG (reference sequence). With 5 bases clipped from V and 7 bases from J, the junction kept 6 bases outside the gene matches. The CDR3 consists of 13 residues. The V call is TRBV30, the J call TRBJ1-2, with 11 bases matching TRBD1. The TCR originated in a human donor with common variable immunodeficiency. Specimen: peripheral blood mononuclear cells. The CDR3 spells CAWAGQGGLGYTF. The part of the CDR3 DNA that was read is TGTGCCTGGGCGGGACAGGGGGGTCTTGGC. The complete variable domain, with remaining parts taken from reference TRBV30 and TRBJ1-2, reads SQTIHQWPATLVQPVGSPLSLECTVEGTSNPNLYWYRQAAGRGLQLLFYSVGIGQISSEVPQNLSASRPQDRQFILSSKKLLLSDSGFYLCAWAGQGGLGYTFGSGTRLTVV.